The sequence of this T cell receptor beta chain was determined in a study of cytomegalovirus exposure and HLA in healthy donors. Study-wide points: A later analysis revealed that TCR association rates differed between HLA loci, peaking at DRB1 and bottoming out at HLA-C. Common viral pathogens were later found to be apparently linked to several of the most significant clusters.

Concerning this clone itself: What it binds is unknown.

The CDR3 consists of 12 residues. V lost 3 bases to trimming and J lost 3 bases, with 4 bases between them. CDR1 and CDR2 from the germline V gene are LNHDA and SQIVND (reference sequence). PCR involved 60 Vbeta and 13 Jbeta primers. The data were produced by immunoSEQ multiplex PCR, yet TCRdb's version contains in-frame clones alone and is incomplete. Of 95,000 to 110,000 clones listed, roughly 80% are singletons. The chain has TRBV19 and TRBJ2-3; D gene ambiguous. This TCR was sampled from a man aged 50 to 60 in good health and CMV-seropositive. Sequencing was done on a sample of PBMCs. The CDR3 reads CASSIRTDTQYF. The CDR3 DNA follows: TGTGCCAGTAGTATCAGGACAGATACGCAGTATTTT.